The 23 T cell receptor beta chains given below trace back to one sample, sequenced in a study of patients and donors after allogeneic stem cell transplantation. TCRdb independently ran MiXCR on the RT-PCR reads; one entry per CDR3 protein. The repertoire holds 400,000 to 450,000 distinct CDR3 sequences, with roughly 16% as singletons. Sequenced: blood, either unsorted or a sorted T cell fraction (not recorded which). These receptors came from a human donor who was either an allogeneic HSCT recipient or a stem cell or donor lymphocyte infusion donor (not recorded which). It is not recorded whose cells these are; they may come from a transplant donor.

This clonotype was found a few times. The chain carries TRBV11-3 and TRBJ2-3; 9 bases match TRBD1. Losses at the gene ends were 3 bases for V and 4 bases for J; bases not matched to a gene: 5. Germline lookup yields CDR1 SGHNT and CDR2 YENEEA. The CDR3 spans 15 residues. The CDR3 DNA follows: TGTGCCAGCAGCTTCCCTACAGGGGGCCCAGATACGCAGTATTTT. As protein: CASSFPTGGPDTQYF.

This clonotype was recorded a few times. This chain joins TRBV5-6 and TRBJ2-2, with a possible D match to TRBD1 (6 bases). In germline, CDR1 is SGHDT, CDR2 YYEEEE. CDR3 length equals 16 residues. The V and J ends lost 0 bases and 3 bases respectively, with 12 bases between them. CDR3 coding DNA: TGTGCCAGCAGCTTGGGGGGGCGCCGGGACACCGGGGAGCTGTTTTTT. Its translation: CASSLGGRRDTGELFF.

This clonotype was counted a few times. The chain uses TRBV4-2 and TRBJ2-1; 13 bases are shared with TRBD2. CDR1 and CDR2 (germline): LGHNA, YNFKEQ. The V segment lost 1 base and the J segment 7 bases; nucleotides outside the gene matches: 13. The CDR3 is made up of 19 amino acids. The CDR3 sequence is CASSQGTSGRVQPRNEQFF. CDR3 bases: TGTGCCAGCAGCCAAGGAACTAGCGGGAGGGTTCAACCCCGGAATGAGCAGTTCTTC.

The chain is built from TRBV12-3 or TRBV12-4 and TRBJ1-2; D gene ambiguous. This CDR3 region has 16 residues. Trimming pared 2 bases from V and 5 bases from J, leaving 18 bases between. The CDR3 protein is CASSLRLELSSYGYTF. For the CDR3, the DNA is TGTGCCAGCAGTTTAAGGTTGGAGCTGAGTTCTTATGGCTACACCTTC.

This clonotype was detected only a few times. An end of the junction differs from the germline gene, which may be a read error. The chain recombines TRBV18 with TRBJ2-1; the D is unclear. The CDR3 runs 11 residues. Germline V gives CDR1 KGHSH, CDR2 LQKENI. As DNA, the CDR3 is TGTGCCAGCACACCTCAGAATGAGCAGTTCTTC. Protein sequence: CASTPQNEQFF.

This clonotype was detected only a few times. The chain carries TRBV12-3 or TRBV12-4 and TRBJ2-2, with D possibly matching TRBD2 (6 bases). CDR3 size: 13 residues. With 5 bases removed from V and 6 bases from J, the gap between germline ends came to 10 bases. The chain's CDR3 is CASSPRLAGELFF. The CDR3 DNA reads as TGTGCCAGCAGTCCCCGACTAGCCGGGGAGCTGTTTTTT.

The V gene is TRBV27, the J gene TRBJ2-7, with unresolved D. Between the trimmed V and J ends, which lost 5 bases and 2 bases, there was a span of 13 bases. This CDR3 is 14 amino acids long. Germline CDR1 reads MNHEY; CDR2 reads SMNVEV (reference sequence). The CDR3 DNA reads TGTGCCAGCAGTCCCAGACTGTATACCTACGAGCAGTACTTC. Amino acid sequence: CASSPRLYTYEQYF.

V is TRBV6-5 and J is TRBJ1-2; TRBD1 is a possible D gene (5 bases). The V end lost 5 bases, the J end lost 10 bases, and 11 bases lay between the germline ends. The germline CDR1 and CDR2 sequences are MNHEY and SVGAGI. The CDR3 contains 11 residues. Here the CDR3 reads CASSQGSDYTF. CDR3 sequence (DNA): TGTGCCAGCAGTCAGGGTTCTGACTACACCTTC.

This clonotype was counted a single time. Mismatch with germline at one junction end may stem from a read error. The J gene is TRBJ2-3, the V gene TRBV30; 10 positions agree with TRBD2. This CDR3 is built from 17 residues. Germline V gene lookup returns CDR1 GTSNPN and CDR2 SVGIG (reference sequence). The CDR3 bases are TGTGCTTGGAGCGACGGGCTAGCGGGAGCTAGCACAGATACGCAGTATTTT. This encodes CAWSDGLAGASTDTQYF.

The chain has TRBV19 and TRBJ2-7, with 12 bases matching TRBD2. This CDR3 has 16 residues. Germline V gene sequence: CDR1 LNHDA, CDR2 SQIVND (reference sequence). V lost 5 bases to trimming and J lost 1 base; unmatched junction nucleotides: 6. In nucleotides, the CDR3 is TGTGCCAGTAGTGCTAGCGGGAGGGCCTTATCCTACGAGCAGTACTTC. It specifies CASSASGRALSYEQYF. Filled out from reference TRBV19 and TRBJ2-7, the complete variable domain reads DGGITQSPKYLFRKEGQNVTLSCEQNLNHDAMYWYRQDPGQGLRLIYYSQIVNDFQKGDIAEGYSVSREKKESFPLTVTSAQKNPTAFYLCASSASGRALSYEQYFGPGTRLTVT.

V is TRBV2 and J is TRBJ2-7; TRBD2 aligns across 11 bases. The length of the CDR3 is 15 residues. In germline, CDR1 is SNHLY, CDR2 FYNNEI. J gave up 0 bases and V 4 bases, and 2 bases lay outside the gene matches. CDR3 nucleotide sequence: TGTGCCAGCAGTGGACTAGCGGGACCCTCCTACGAGCAGTACTTC. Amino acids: CASSGLAGPSYEQYF. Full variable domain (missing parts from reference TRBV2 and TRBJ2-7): EPEVTQTPSHQVTQMGQEVILRCVPISNHLYFYWYRQILGQKVEFLVSFYNNEISEKSEIFDDQFSVERPDGSNFTLKIRSTKLEDSAMYFCASSGLAGPSYEQYFGPGTRLTVT.

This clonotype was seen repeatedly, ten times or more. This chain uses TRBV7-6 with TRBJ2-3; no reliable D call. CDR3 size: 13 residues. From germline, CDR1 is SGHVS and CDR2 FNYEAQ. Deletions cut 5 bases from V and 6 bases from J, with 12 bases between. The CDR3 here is CASSKELADTQYF. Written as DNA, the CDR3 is TGTGCCAGCAGCAAAGAGCTGGCTGATACGCAGTATTTT.

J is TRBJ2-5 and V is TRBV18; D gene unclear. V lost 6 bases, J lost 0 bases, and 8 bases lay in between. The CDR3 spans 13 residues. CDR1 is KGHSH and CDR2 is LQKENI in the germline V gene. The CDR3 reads CASSLQNQETQYF. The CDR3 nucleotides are TGTGCCAGCTCGTTACAGAACCAAGAGACCCAGTACTTC.

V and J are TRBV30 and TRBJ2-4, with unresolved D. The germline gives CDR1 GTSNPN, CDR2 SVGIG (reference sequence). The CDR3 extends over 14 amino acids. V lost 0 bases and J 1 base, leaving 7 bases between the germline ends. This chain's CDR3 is CAWSVGRAKNIQYF. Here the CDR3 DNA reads TGTGCCTGGAGTGTAGGCAGGGCCAAAAACATTCAGTACTTC.

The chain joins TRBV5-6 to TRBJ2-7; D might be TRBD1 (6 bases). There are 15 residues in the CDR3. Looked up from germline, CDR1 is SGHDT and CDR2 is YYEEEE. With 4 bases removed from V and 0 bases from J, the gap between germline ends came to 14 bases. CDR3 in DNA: TGTGCCAGCAGCATCGGACAGCCGTTCTCCTACGAGCAGTACTTC. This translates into CASSIGQPFSYEQYF.

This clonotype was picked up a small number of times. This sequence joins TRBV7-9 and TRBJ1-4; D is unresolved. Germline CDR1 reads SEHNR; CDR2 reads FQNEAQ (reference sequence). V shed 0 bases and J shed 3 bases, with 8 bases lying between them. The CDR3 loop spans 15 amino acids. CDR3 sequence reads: CASSLAEGANEKLFF. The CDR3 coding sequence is TGTGCCAGCAGCTTAGCGGAGGGTGCTAATGAAAAACTGTTTTTT. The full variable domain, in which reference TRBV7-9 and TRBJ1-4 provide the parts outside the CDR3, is DTGVSQNPRHKITKRGQNVTFRCDPISEHNRLYWYRQTLGQGPEFLTYFQNEAQLEKSRLLSDRFSAERPKGSFSTLEIQRTEQGDSAMYLCASSLAEGANEKLFFGSGTQLSVL.

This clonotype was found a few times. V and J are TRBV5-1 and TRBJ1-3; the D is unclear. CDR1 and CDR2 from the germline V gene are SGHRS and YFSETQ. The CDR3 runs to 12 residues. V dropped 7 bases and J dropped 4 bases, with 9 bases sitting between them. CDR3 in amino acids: CASREPGNTIYF. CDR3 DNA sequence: TGCGCCAGCCGTGAACCCGGAAACACCATATATTTT. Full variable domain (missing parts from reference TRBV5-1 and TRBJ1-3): KAGVTQTPRYLIKTRGQQVTLSCSPISGHRSVSWYQQTPGQGLQFLFEYFSETQRNKGNFPGRFSGRQFSNSRSEMNVSTLELGDSALYLCASREPGNTIYFGEGSWLTVV.

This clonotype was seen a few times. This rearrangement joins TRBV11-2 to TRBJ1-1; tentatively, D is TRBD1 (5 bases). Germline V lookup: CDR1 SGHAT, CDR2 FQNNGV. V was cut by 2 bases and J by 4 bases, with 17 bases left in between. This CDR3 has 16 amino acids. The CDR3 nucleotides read TGTGCCAGCAGCTTAATCGGGTGGCAGGGAATCACTGAAGCTTTCTTT. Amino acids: CASSLIGWQGITEAFF. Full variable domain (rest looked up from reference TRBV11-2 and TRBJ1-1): EAGVAQSPRYKIIEKRQSVAFWCNPISGHATLYWYQQILGQGPKLLIQFQNNGVVDDSQLPKDRFSAERLKGVDSTLKIQPAKLEDSAVYLCASSLIGWQGITEAFFGQGTRLTVV.

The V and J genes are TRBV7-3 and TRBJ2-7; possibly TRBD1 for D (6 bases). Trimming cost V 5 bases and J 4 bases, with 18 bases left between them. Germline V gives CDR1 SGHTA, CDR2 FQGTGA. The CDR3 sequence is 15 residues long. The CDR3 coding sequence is TGTGCCAGCAGCCTTAGACAGGCCCGCTTATACGAGCAGTACTTC. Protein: CASSLRQARLYEQYF.

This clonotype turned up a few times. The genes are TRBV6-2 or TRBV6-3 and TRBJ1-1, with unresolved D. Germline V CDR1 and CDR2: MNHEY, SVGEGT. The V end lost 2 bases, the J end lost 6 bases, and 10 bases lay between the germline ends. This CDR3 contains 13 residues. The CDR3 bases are TGTGCCAGCAGTTACAAGAGGAGTCCTGAAGCTTTCTTT. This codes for CASSYKRSPEAFF.

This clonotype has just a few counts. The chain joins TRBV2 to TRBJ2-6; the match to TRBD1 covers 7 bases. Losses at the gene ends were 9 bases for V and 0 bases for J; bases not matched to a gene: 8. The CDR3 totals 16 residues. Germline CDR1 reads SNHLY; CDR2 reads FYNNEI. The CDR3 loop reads CARDRDRRSGANVLTF. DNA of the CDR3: TGTGCCAGAGACCGGGACAGACGCTCTGGGGCCAACGTCCTGACTTTC.

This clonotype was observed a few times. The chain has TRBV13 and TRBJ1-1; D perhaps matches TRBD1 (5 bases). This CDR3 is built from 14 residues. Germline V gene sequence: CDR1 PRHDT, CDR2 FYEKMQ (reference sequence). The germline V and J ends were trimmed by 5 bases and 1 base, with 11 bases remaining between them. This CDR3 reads CASSAWQGNTEAFF. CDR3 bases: TGTGCCAGCAGCGCGTGGCAGGGGAACACTGAAGCTTTCTTT.

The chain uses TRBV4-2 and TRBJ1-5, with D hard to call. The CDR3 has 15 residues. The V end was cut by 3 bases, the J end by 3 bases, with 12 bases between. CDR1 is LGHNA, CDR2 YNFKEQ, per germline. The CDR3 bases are TGTGCCAGCAGCCATGAAAGGTTTGACAATCAGCCCCAGCATTTT. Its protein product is CASSHERFDNQPQHF.